Listed here are 11 T cell receptor beta chains from one sample, sequenced in a study of T cell responses to AZD1222 COVID-19 vaccine. Clones were read by immunoSEQ multiplex PCR, and TCRdb kept only the in-frame ones, dropping some. The table includes approximately 120,000 clones, about 87% detected once. This specimen was peripheral blood, taken on day 0 of AZD1222 vaccination. These receptors all stem from an adult in good health.

The V and J genes are TRBV5-1 and TRBJ2-7; D is perhaps TRBD1 or TRBD2 (5 bases each). Looked up from germline, CDR1 is SGHRS and CDR2 is YFSETQ. The CDR3 has 15 residues. Deletions cut 4 bases from V and 0 bases from J, with 14 bases between. The CDR3 DNA sequence: TGCGCCAGCAGCGGGGGACCGGGCAACTCCTACGAGCAGTACTTC. It specifies CASSGGPGNSYEQYF.

This chain uses TRBV6-6 with TRBJ2-2; D is undetermined. V dropped 6 bases and J dropped 5 bases, with 13 bases sitting between them. The CDR3 is 14 residues long. The V gene's germline CDR1 is MNHNY and CDR2 SVGAGI (reference sequence). The CDR3 reads CASSKDHVTGELFF. The CDR3 nucleotides read TGTGCCAGCAGCAAAGACCATGTAACCGGGGAGCTGTTTTTT.

The chain is built from TRBV18 and TRBJ2-7, with unresolved D. The CDR3 runs 13 residues. Germline CDR1 and CDR2: KGHSH and LQKENI. The V and J ends lost 3 bases and 3 bases respectively, with 9 bases between them. The CDR3 loop reads CASSPGQVYEQYF. The CDR3 DNA reads TGTGCCAGCTCACCTGGGCAGGTCTACGAGCAGTACTTC.

The chain joins TRBV5-5 to TRBJ1-1; no definite D call. The V and J ends lost 1 base and 5 bases respectively, with 18 bases between them. CDR3 length equals 16 residues. Germline V lookup: CDR1 SGHKS, CDR2 YYEKEE (reference sequence). CDR3 region: CASSLWVSTAGTEAFF. The CDR3, as DNA: TGTGCCAGCAGCTTGTGGGTCTCTACGGCCGGAACTGAAGCTTTCTTT.

Written as DNA, the CDR3 is TGTGCCAGCAGGAGTCAGGGAAAACTGTTTTTT. Translation: CASRSQGKLFF. The V gene is TRBV27, the J gene TRBJ1-4, with a weak D call TRBD1 (5 bases). V lost 6 bases and J 10 bases, leaving 9 bases between the germline ends. The CDR3 runs to 11 residues. Germline values: CDR1 MNHEY, CDR2 SMNVEV (reference sequence). Together with reference TRBV27 and TRBJ1-4, the CDR3 gives the full variable domain: EAQVTQNPRYLITVTGKKLTVTCSQNMNHEYMSWYRQDPGLGLRQIYYSMNVEVTDKGDVPEGYKVSRKEKRNFPLILESPSPNQTSLYFCASRSQGKLFFGSGTQLSVL.

This clone was observed once. The J gene is TRBJ2-1, the V gene TRBV20-1, with 8 bases fitting TRBD2. The trim removed 3 bases at V and 4 bases at J, leaving 8 bases unmatched. The CDR3 covers 15 residues. The germline V gene has CDR1 DFQATT and CDR2 SNEGSKA (reference sequence). The CDR3 bases are TGCAGTGCTAGTGAACTAGCGGCAATATACAATGAGCAGTTCTTC. This gives the protein CSASELAAIYNEQFF.

The rearrangement joins TRBV7-3 to TRBJ2-2, with TRBD1 matching 9 bases. V dropped 3 bases and J dropped 4; count of bases not matched to a gene: 0. CDR1 SGHTA and CDR2 FQGTGA come from the germline V gene. CDR3 length: 14 residues. CDR3 bases: TGTGCCAGCAGCTTGACAGGGGGCACCGGGGAGCTGTTTTTT. Its protein product is CASSLTGGTGELFF.

This clone was observed a single time. The chain recombines TRBV3-1 (or the pseudogene TRBV3-2) with TRBJ2-1; the D is unclear. V was trimmed by 3 bases and J by 6 bases, leaving 12 bases between them. The CDR3 is made up of 14 amino acids. Germline loops: CDR1 LGHDT, CDR2 YNNKEL (reference sequence). The CDR3 reads CASSHPSASNEQFF. DNA for the CDR3: TGTGCCAGCAGCCATCCCTCGGCGTCCAATGAGCAGTTCTTC.

The V and J genes are TRBV7-8 and TRBJ2-7; no reliable D call. The V gene lost 8 bases and the J gene lost 7 bases, with 15 bases spanning the gap. The CDR3 length is 12 residues. In germline, CDR1 is SGHVS, CDR2 FQNEAQ. The chain's CDR3 is CASGITPREQYF. The CDR3 DNA reads TGTGCCAGCGGGATTACCCCAAGGGAGCAGTACTTC. Variable domain in full (rest from reference TRBV7-8 and TRBJ2-7): GAGVSQSPRYKVAKRGQDVALRCDPISGHVSLFWYQQALGQGPEFLTYFQNEAQLDKSGLPSDRFFAERPEGSVSTLKIQRTQQEDSAVYLCASGITPREQYFGPGTRLTVT.

This clone appeared a few times. The rearrangement links TRBV7-9 to TRBJ1-4; possible D gene TRBD1, 6 bases. The length of the CDR3 is 16 residues. Germline values: CDR1 SEHNR, CDR2 FQNEAQ (reference sequence). Deletions cut 5 bases from V and 0 bases from J, with 13 bases between. Written as DNA, the CDR3 is TGTGCCAGCAGCAAATACCAGGGGTCAACTAATGAAAAACTGTTTTTT. This translates into CASSKYQGSTNEKLFF.

The chain joins TRBV9 to TRBJ1-6; no firm D call. CDR1 and CDR2 from the germline V gene are SGDLS and YYNGEE. Trimming stripped 3 bases from V and 0 bases from J, with 7 bases between. The CDR3 totals 15 residues. The CDR3 is CASSARSSYNSPLHF. Written as DNA, the CDR3 is TGTGCCAGCAGCGCACGGAGCTCCTATAATTCACCCCTCCACTTT.